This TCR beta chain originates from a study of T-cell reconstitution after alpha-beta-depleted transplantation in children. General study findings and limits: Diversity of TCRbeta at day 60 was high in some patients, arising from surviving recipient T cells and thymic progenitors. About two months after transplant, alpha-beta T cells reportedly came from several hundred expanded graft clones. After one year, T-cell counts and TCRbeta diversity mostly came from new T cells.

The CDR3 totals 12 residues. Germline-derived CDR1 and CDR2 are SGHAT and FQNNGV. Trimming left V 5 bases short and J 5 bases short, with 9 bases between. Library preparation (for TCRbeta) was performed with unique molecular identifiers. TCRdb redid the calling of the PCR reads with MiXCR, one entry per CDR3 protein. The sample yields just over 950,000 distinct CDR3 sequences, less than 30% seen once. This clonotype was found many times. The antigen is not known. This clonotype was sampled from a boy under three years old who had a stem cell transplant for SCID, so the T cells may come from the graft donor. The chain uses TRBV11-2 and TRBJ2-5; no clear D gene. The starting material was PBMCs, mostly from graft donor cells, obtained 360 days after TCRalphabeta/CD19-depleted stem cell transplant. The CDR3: CASSPNGETQYF. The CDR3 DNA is TGTGCCAGCAGCCCCAACGGGGAGACCCAGTACTTC.